Below, 30 T cell receptor beta chains from the same sample are listed, as sequenced in a study of blood T cell repertoires in COVID-19. Assay: immunoSEQ multiplex PCR; the TCRdb copy retains only in-frame clones and omits some. The data show approximately 270,000 clones, 75% to 95% seen once. The sequencing sample was made of PBMCs or T cells enriched from blood (not recorded which). These receptors all stem from a man in his forties who had been exposed to COVID-19.

The sample holds a few counts of this clone. This chain joins TRBV5-5 and TRBJ2-7, with a tentative D call TRBD1 (6 bases). V was trimmed by 4 bases and J by 6 bases, leaving 29 bases between them. The CDR3 spans 18 residues. Looked up from germline, CDR1 is SGHKS and CDR2 is YYEKEE (reference sequence). CDR3 DNA: TGTGCCAGCAGCCGTACGCCGAGGGAATACAGGGAAGATTCCGAGCAGTACTTC. The encoded protein is CASSRTPREYREDSEQYF.

The chain is built from TRBV3-1 (or the pseudogene TRBV3-2) and TRBJ1-1; 10 bases fit TRBD1. Germline CDR1 and CDR2: LGHDT and YNNKEL (reference sequence). V was pared by 3 bases and J by 6 bases, with 10 bases of the junction left unmatched. CDR3 length equals 16 residues. The CDR3 here is CASSQSTGTGVPEAFF. The CDR3, as DNA: TGTGCCAGCAGCCAGTCCACCGGGACAGGGGTCCCTGAAGCTTTCTTT.

The V and J genes are TRBV6-1 and TRBJ2-1; a possible D gene is TRBD2 (5 bases). The CDR3 loop spans 13 amino acids. Deletions cut 3 bases from V and 8 bases from J, with 11 bases between. Germline loops: CDR1 MNHNS, CDR2 SASEGT. CDR3 amino acids: CASSDVDFDEQFF. CDR3 nucleotide sequence: TGTGCCAGCAGTGATGTGGACTTCGATGAGCAGTTCTTC.

This rearrangement joins TRBV7-8 to TRBJ2-3, with 8 bases that match TRBD1. CDR1 is SGHVS, CDR2 FQNEAQ, per germline. This CDR3 region has 14 residues. The V segment lost 10 bases and the J segment 10 bases; nucleotides outside the gene matches: 16. In nucleotides, the CDR3 is TGTGCCACCCGTAGGGACAGGAAGAAGTGGGCGCAGTATTTT. This translates into CATRRDRKKWAQYF.

In its sample, this clone was seen a few times. This rearrangement joins TRBV19 to TRBJ1-5, with TRBD1 as a possible D gene (6 bases). V lost 7 bases to trimming and J lost 4 bases, with 17 bases between them. This CDR3 has 15 residues. Germline CDR1 reads LNHDA; CDR2 reads SQIVND (reference sequence). The CDR3 sequence: CASTEGRGINQPQHF. The CDR3 DNA reads TGTGCCAGTACCGAAGGTAGGGGGATTAATCAGCCCCAGCATTTT.

This chain connects TRBV2 to TRBJ1-5, with D tentatively TRBD1 (6 bases). This CDR3 has 15 amino acids. Per germline, CDR1 SNHLY and CDR2 FYNNEI. The ends were cut back, 1 base at V and 8 bases at J, with 15 bases in the middle. In DNA, the CDR3 is TGTGCCAGCAGTGAAGGGGCAGGAGGGGGGGAGCCCCAGCATTTT. Translation gives CASSEGAGGGEPQHF. Full variable domain (remainder filled in from reference TRBV2 and TRBJ1-5): EPEVTQTPSHQVTQMGQEVILRCVPISNHLYFYWYRQILGQKVEFLVSFYNNEISEKSEIFDDQFSVERPDGSNFTLKIRSTKLEDSAMYFCASSEGAGGGEPQHFGDGTRLSIL.

The rearrangement joins TRBV11-2 to TRBJ1-2, with a tentative D call TRBD1 (5 bases). Trimming left V 1 base short and J 2 bases short, with 14 bases between. Germline V gene data show CDR1 as SGHAT and CDR2 as FQNNGV. The CDR3 has 16 amino acids. The CDR3 here is CASSLGSGRANYGYTF. As DNA, the CDR3 is TGTGCCAGCAGCTTAGGCTCGGGCAGGGCGAACTATGGCTACACCTTC.

V is TRBV7-9 and J is TRBJ1-1, with 7 bases lining up with TRBD1. Germline-derived CDR1 and CDR2 are SEHNR and FQNEAQ (reference sequence). The CDR3 has 14 amino acids. Trimming took 6 bases from V and 8 from J; bases not matched to a gene: 12. Here the CDR3 reads CASSDLRGLGEAFF. CDR3 sequence (DNA): TGTGCCAGCAGTGACCTAAGGGGGCTTGGGGAAGCTTTCTTT.

The chain carries TRBV6-5 and TRBJ2-1; no clear D. The CDR3 is 12 amino acids. CDR1 MNHEY and CDR2 SVGAGI come from the germline V gene. V lost 5 bases and J 10 bases, leaving 12 bases between the germline ends. CDR3: CASSRLSSEQFF. CDR3 sequence (DNA): TGTGCCAGCAGTCGACTCTCTTCCGAGCAGTTCTTC.

This chain uses TRBV6-6 with TRBJ2-1; tentative D call: TRBD2 (6 bases). CDR1 is MNHNY, CDR2 SVGAGI, per germline (reference sequence). The CDR3 is made up of 16 amino acids. The ends were cut back, 2 bases at V and 4 bases at J, with 15 bases in the middle. CDR3 in amino acids: CASSYESGVKYNEQFF. The CDR3 nucleotides are TGTGCCAGCAGTTACGAGTCGGGAGTAAAGTACAATGAGCAGTTCTTC.

V usage is TRBV4-1 and J usage is TRBJ2-1, with 7 nucleotides matching TRBD1. This CDR3 spans 16 amino acids. The J segment lost 2 bases and the V segment lost 1 base, leaving 5 bases of the junction unmatched. Germline V lookup: CDR1 MGHRA, CDR2 YSYEKL. CDR3 DNA sequence: TGCGCCAGCAGCCAAGTTTCAGGGGGAGCCTACAATGAGCAGTTCTTC. This encodes CASSQVSGGAYNEQFF.

V and J are TRBV6-2 or TRBV6-3 and TRBJ2-3; unclear D gene. The length of the CDR3 is 14 residues. V was cut by 5 bases and J by 2 bases, with 11 bases left in between. CDR1 is MNHEY and CDR2 is SVGEGT in the germline V gene. The CDR3 sequence is CASSLFQDTDTQYF. In nucleotides, the CDR3 is TGTGCCAGCAGTCTGTTCCAGGACACAGATACGCAGTATTTT.

The chain carries TRBV29-1 and TRBJ2-7; 7 nucleotides match TRBD1. Germline V gives CDR1 SQVTM, CDR2 ANQGSEA. V dropped 6 bases and J dropped 0; count of bases not matched to a gene: 5. The CDR3 consists of 13 residues. CDR3 protein: CSVVTGTSYEQYF. The CDR3 DNA is TGCAGCGTCGTGACAGGGACCTCCTACGAGCAGTACTTC.

The V call is TRBV28, the J call TRBJ1-6, with 7 bases fitting TRBD1. With V trimmed by 6 bases and J by 9 bases, 14 bases remained unmatched. Germline V gives CDR1 MDHEN, CDR2 SYDVKM. The CDR3 consists of 16 residues. CDR3 amino acids: CASRGRGRGYGSPLHF. DNA of the CDR3: TGTGCCAGCAGGGGGAGAGGCAGGGGGTATGGTTCACCCCTCCACTTT.

This chain joins TRBV12-3 or TRBV12-4 and TRBJ2-1; a weak D match, TRBD2 (5 bases). This CDR3 comprises 12 residues. The V end was cut by 8 bases, the J end by 3 bases, with 8 bases between. CDR3 DNA: TGTGCCAGCTTCCGGGACTACAATGAGCAGTTCTTC. This sequence encodes CASFRDYNEQFF.

The chain recombines TRBV27 with TRBJ2-3; 9 bases map to TRBD1. The J segment lost 13 bases and the V segment lost 8 bases, leaving 7 bases of the junction unmatched. The germline CDR1 and CDR2 sequences are MNHEY and SMNVEV (reference sequence). The CDR3 covers 11 residues. CDR3 protein: CASPHRGREYF. CDR3 in DNA: TGTGCCAGCCCACACAGGGGGCGAGAGTATTTT.

This rearrangement joins TRBV10-1 to TRBJ2-5; 8 bases agree with TRBD1. Germline-derived CDR1 and CDR2 are WNHNN and SYGVQD (reference sequence). J lost 4 bases, V lost 6 bases, and 13 bases had no gene match. This CDR3 has 16 residues. CDR3 residues: CASRTPGQEKRETQYF. In nucleotides, the CDR3 is TGCGCCAGCAGAACACCGGGACAGGAGAAACGAGAGACCCAGTACTTC.

The rearrangement joins TRBV5-4 to TRBJ2-1, with TRBD2 matching over 10 bases. Germline-derived CDR1 and CDR2 are SGHNT and YYREEE (reference sequence). The CDR3 extends over 13 amino acids. V trimming: 6 bases; J trimming: 7 bases; junction bases outside the gene matches: 4. CDR3 protein: CASNLAGANEQFF. CDR3 DNA sequence: TGTGCCAGCAACCTAGCGGGAGCAAATGAGCAGTTCTTC.

The gene calls are TRBV4-1 and TRBJ2-7; D unclear. V lost 2 bases and J lost 5, with 16 bases in between. This CDR3 region has 15 residues. Germline lookup yields CDR1 MGHRA and CDR2 YSYEKL. Here the CDR3 reads CASSQRLASGNEQYF. CDR3 nucleotide sequence: TGCGCCAGCAGCCAAAGACTTGCCAGTGGAAACGAGCAGTACTTC.

The chain employs TRBV6-5 and TRBJ1-1; 8 bases map to TRBD1. With 2 bases clipped from V and 4 bases from J, the junction kept 6 bases outside the gene matches. The CDR3 loop spans 15 amino acids. Germline V lookup: CDR1 MNHEY, CDR2 SVGAGI. The CDR3 sequence is CASSYTTGASTEAFF. The CDR3 DNA is TGTGCCAGCAGTTACACGACAGGGGCCAGCACTGAAGCTTTCTTT.

This clone has only one observation. The rearrangement uses TRBV5-1 and TRBJ2-1; 13 bases align to TRBD2. The length of the CDR3 is 17 residues. Germline V CDR1 and CDR2: SGHRS, YFSETQ. The trim removed 4 bases at V and 0 bases at J, leaving 4 bases unmatched. CDR3 nucleotides: TGCGCCAGCAGCCCGGGGACTAGCGGGGCCTCCTACAATGAGCAGTTCTTC. This encodes CASSPGTSGASYNEQFF.

V and J are TRBV11-3 and TRBJ2-1; D is unresolved. V shed 7 bases and J shed 0 bases, with 16 bases lying between them. The CDR3 contains 16 residues. Per the germline V gene, CDR1 is SGHNT and CDR2 is YENEEA. The CDR3 reads CASTPRGGISYNEQFF. In DNA, the CDR3 is TGTGCCAGCACCCCGAGAGGCGGCATCTCCTACAATGAGCAGTTCTTC. The entire variable domain, with the rest obtained from reference TRBV11-3 and TRBJ2-1, is as follows: EAGVVQSPRYKIIEKKQPVAFWCNPISGHNTLYWYLQNLGQGPELLIRYENEEAVDDSQLPKDRFSAERLKGVDSTLKIQPAELGDSAVYLCASTPRGGISYNEQFFGPGTRLTVL.

This chain connects TRBV5-1 to TRBJ2-1, with 8 bases aligning to TRBD2. This CDR3 contains 15 residues. CDR1 is SGHRS and CDR2 is YFSETQ in the germline V gene. V shed 1 base, J shed 4 bases, and the junction held 4 bases outside the gene matches. The CDR3 is CASSLSVAGYNEQFF. The CDR3 coding sequence is TGCGCCAGCAGCTTGTCCGTAGCGGGATACAATGAGCAGTTCTTC.

This clone was recorded once. The chain joins TRBV24-1 to TRBJ2-1, with a possible D match to TRBD1 (5 bases). Trimming removed 3 bases at V and 10 bases at J, with 18 bases between. Germline CDR1 KGHDR, CDR2 SFDVKD. The CDR3 runs 15 residues. CDR3: CATSDPGSQGVEQFF. The CDR3 coding sequence is TGTGCCACCAGTGATCCCGGCTCTCAAGGGGTAGAGCAGTTCTTC.

The V gene is TRBV11-2, the J gene TRBJ2-1, with a possible D match to TRBD2 (5 bases). The CDR3 is made up of 15 amino acids. Trimming stripped 6 bases from V and 7 bases from J, with 19 bases between. Germline CDR1 and CDR2: SGHAT and FQNNGV. The CDR3 loop is CASRAPGRGRNEQFF. The CDR3 DNA reads TGTGCCAGCAGGGCGCCCGGACGGGGAAGGAATGAGCAGTTCTTC.

The chain links TRBV28 to TRBJ2-2; possibly TRBD2 for D (5 bases). V was cut by 2 bases and J by 6 bases, with 13 bases left in between. This CDR3 has 15 amino acids. Germline CDR1 and CDR2: MDHEN and SYDVKM. The CDR3 loop reads CASSLRRDSPGELFF. As DNA, the CDR3 is TGTGCCAGCAGTTTACGACGGGATAGTCCCGGGGAGCTGTTTTTT.

The chain has TRBV11-2 and TRBJ2-3; D gene ambiguous. Trimming removed 1 base at V and 1 base at J, with 9 bases between. This CDR3 has 15 residues. Germline V gene lookup returns CDR1 SGHAT and CDR2 FQNNGV. The CDR3 protein is CASSLGTPRTDTQYF. The CDR3 DNA sequence: TGTGCCAGCAGCTTAGGCACACCCCGCACAGATACGCAGTATTTT.

J is TRBJ2-7 and V is TRBV13, with 7 bases that match TRBD1. V lost 5 bases and J lost 0; bases outside the gene matches: 4. CDR1 PRHDT and CDR2 FYEKMQ come from the germline V gene (reference sequence). CDR3 length: 14 amino acids. The CDR3 protein is CASSRGPSSYEQYF. CDR3 coding DNA: TGTGCCAGCAGCAGGGGGCCTAGCTCCTACGAGCAGTACTTC.

The V and J genes are TRBV6-5 and TRBJ1-2; 11 bases map to TRBD1. The CDR3 is made up of 14 amino acids. After removal of 2 bases from V and 4 bases from J, the junction contained 0 bases not matched to a gene. Germline CDR1 is MNHEY and CDR2 is SVGAGI. In nucleotides, the CDR3 is TGTGCCAGCAGTTACGGACAGGGGGCCTATGGCTACACCTTC. It is translated as CASSYGQGAYGYTF.

This rearrangement joins TRBV2 to TRBJ1-5; 8 nucleotides match TRBD1. CDR3 length equals 14 residues. In germline, CDR1 is SNHLY, CDR2 FYNNEI. V was clipped by 8 bases and J by 3 bases; unmatched bases: 6. The CDR3 region has the DNA TGTGCCAGCGGGGGACAGGCTCACAATCAGCCCCAGCATTTT. Its translation: CASGGQAHNQPQHF. Together with reference TRBV2 and TRBJ1-5, the CDR3 gives the full variable domain: EPEVTQTPSHQVTQMGQEVILRCVPISNHLYFYWYRQILGQKVEFLVSFYNNEISEKSEIFDDQFSVERPDGSNFTLKIRSTKLEDSAMYFCASGGQAHNQPQHFGDGTRLSIL.